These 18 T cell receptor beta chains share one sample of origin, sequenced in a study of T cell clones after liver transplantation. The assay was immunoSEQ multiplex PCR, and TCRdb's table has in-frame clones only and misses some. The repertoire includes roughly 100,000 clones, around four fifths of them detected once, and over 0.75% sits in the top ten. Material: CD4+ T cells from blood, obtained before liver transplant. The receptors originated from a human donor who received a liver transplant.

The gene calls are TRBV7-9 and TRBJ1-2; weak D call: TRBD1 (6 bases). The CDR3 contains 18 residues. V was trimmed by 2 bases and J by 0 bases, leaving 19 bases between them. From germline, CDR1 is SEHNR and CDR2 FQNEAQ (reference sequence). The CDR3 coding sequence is TGTGCCAGCAGCTTAAAGAGACAGGCCCAGGGAGCTAACTATGGCTACACCTTC. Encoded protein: CASSLKRQAQGANYGYTF.

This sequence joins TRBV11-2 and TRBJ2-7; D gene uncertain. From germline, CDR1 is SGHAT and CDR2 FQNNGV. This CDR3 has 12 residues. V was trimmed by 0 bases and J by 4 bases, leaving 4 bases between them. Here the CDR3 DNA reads TGTGCCAGCAGCTTAGAGTTTTACGAGCAGTACTTC. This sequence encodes CASSLEFYEQYF.

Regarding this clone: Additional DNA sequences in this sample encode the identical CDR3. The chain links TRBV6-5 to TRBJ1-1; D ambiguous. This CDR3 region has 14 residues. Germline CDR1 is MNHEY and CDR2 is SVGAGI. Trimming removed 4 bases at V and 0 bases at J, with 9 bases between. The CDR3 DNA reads TGTGCCAGCAGTTCCACCGTCTTGAACACTGAAGCTTTCTTT. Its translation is CASSSTVLNTEAFF.

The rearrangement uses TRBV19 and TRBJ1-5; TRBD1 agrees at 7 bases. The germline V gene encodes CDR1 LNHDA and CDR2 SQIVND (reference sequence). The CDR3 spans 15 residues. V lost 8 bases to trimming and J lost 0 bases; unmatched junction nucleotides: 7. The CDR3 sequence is CASEVQGISNQPQHF. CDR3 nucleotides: TGTGCCAGTGAGGTACAGGGGATTAGCAATCAGCCCCAGCATTTT.

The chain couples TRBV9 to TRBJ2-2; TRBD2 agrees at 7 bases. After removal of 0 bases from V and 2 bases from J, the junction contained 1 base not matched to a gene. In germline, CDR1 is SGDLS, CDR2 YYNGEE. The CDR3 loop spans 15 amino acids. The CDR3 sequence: CASSVGGRNTGELFF. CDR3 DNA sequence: TGTGCCAGCAGCGTAGGCGGGAGAAACACCGGGGAGCTGTTTTTT.

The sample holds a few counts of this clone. The CDR3 reads CASRDTGGESQPQHF. In DNA form, the CDR3 reads TGTGCCAGCAGAGATACAGGGGGCGAAAGTCAGCCCCAGCATTTT. This chain joins TRBV6-1 and TRBJ1-5; the match to TRBD1 covers 9 bases. Germline CDR1 and CDR2: MNHNS and SASEGT. The CDR3 is made up of 15 amino acids. V dropped 6 bases and J dropped 6; count of bases not matched to a gene: 9.

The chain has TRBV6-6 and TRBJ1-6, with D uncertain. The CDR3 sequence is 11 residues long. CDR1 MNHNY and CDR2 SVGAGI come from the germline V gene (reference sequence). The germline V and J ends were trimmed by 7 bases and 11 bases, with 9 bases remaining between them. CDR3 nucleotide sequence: TGTGCCAGCATCGTTAGGACACCCCTCCACTTT. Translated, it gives CASIVRTPLHF.

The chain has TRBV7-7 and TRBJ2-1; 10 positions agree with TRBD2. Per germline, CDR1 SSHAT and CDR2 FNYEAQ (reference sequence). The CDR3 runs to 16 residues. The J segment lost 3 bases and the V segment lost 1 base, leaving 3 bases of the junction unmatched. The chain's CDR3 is CASSLGSGGNYNEQFF. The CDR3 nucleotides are TGTGCCAGCAGCTTAGGTAGCGGGGGGAACTACAATGAGCAGTTCTTC.

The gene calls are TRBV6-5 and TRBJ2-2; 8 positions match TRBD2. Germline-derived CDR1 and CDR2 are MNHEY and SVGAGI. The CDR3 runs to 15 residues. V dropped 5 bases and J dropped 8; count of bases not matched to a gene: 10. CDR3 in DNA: TGTGCCAGCAGTGCCGGGACTAGAGGTCTGGGGGAGCTGTTTTTT. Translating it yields CASSAGTRGLGELFF.

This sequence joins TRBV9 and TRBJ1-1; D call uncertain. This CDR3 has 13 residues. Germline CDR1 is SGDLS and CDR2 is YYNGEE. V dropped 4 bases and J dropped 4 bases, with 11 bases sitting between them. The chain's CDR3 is CASSRRERTEAFF. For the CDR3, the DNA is TGTGCCAGCAGCCGGCGGGAGCGCACTGAAGCTTTCTTT.

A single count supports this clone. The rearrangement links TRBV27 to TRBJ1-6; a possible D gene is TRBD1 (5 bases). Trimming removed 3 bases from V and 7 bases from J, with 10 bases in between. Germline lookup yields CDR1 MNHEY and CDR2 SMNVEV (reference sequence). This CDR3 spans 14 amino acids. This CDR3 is CASSFAGSNSPLHF. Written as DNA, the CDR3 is TGTGCCAGCAGTTTTGCAGGGTCAAATTCACCCCTCCACTTT.

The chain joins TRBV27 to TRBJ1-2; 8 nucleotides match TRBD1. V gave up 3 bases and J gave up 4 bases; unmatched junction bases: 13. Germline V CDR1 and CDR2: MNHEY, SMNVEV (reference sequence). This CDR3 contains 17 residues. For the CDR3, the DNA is TGTGCCAGCAGTTTTGGCGCGGCAGGGGGCAATTTCTATGGCTACACCTTC. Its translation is CASSFGAAGGNFYGYTF.

The CDR3 sequence is CASSSLGTGLNNEQFF. Here the CDR3 DNA reads TGTGCCAGCAGTTCCCTGGGAACAGGTCTAAACAATGAGCAGTTCTTC. The genes are TRBV28 and TRBJ2-1; a weak D match, TRBD1 (5 bases). This CDR3 is 16 amino acids long. Germline values: CDR1 MDHEN, CDR2 SYDVKM. The germline V and J ends were trimmed by 4 bases and 5 bases, with 18 bases remaining between them.

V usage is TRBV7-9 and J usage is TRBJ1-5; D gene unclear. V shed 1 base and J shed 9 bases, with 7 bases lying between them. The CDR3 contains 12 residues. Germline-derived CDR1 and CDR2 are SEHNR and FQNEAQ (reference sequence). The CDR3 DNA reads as TGTGCCAGCAGCTTAGAAAGTACGCCCCAGCATTTT. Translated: CASSLESTPQHF.

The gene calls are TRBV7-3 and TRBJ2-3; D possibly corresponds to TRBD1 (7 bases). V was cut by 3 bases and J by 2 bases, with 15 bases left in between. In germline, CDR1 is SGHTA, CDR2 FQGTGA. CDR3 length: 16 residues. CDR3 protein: CASSFAGQSTTDTQYF. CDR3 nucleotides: TGTGCCAGCAGCTTTGCGGGACAGTCTACCACAGATACGCAGTATTTT.

The CDR3 nucleotides are TGTGCCAGTAGTATTGGCAGCGGAGTGGCCGAGCAGTACTTC. Translation gives CASSIGSGVAEQYF. The chain recombines TRBV19 with TRBJ2-7; D perhaps matches TRBD2 (5 bases). The V end was cut by 3 bases, the J end by 6 bases, with 15 bases between. The CDR3 runs to 14 residues. The V gene's germline CDR1 is LNHDA and CDR2 SQIVND (reference sequence).

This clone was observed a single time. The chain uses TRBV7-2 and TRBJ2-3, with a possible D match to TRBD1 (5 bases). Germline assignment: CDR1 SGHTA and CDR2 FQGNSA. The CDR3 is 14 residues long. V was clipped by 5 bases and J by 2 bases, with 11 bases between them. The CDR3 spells CASSVGHNTDTQYF. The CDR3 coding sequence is TGTGCCAGCAGCGTAGGACACAACACAGATACGCAGTATTTT.

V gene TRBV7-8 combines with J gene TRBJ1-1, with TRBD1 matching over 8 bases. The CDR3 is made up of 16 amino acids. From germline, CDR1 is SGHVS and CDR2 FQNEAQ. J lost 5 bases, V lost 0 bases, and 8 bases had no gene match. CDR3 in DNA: TGTGCCAGCAGCTTAGCCTGGACAGGGAAGAGGACTGAAGCTTTCTTT. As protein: CASSLAWTGKRTEAFF.